This record looks at one TCR beta chain sequence and its context. Clones were sequenced by immunoSEQ multiplex PCR, and TCRdb holds only the in-frame ones, with some missing. The repertoire holds around 10,000 clones, 55% to 75% seen once, with 11% to 15% in the top ten. Trimming removed 6 bases from V and 5 bases from J; junction bases left unmatched: 9. The CDR3 contains 15 residues. From germline, CDR1 is SGHTA and CDR2 FQGTGA. This entry comes from a study of CD4+ T cells in melanoma. This receptor was identified in a human donor with melanoma. The source material was cells from a culture (not recorded whether cultured in vitro). This chain links TRBV7-3 with TRBJ1-2; 10 bases map to TRBD1. The CDR3 bases are TGTGCCAGCAGTTATACCGGGACAGGGGATTATGGCTACACCTTC. Protein sequence: CASSYTGTGDYGYTF.